The 2 T cell receptor beta chains below were found in one sample sequenced in a study of radiation and T cells in renal cell carcinoma. Regarding time point: blood 2 weeks post-SBRT. Treatment meaning: 15 Gy SBRT to primary tumor, nephrectomy 4 weeks later. Data came from immunoSEQ multiplex PCR; TCRdb stores just in-frame clones and leaves some out. Seen here are some 150,000 clones, approximately 90% observed once, and the top ten hold roughly 13%. The source was blood, collected from a patient whose treatment included radiotherapy and nephrectomy. The source of these receptors is a woman aged 50 to 60 with renal cell carcinoma.

The gene calls are TRBV5-1 and TRBJ1-1, with 7 bases aligning to TRBD1. The trim removed 4 bases at V and 3 bases at J, leaving 9 bases unmatched. Looked up from germline, CDR1 is SGHRS and CDR2 is YFSETQ. CDR3 length equals 15 residues. The CDR3 is CASSTLTGTDTEAFF. CDR3 DNA: TGCGCCAGCAGCACCCTGACAGGGACGGACACTGAAGCTTTCTTT.

The chain joins TRBV6-5 to TRBJ1-2; TRBD1 matches 8 bases. CDR3 length: 11 amino acids. Germline V gene data show CDR1 as MNHEY and CDR2 as SVGAGI. V gave up 6 bases and J gave up 14 bases; unmatched junction bases: 8. The CDR3 loop is CASRDRAFYTF. Here the CDR3 DNA reads TGTGCCAGCAGGGACAGGGCCTTCTATACCTTC.